The 31 T cell receptor beta chains below were found in one sample sequenced in a study of lymphopenia after photon versus proton radiotherapy. The repertoire was sequenced with immunoSEQ multiplex PCR; TCRdb's copy has only in-frame clones and lacks some. The repertoire includes more than 35,000 clones, around 85% of them detected once, and approximately 2.9% sits in the top ten. Source: peripheral blood, taken from a patient treated with photon-based radiotherapy. These receptors all stem from a middle-aged man with gastric cancer.

This clone appeared a single time. The rearrangement uses TRBV6-5 and TRBJ1-1, with no clear D. CDR1 is MNHEY and CDR2 is SVGAGI in the germline V gene. CDR3 length: 14 amino acids. Trimming pared 4 bases from V and 0 bases from J, leaving 9 bases between. In DNA form, the CDR3 reads TGTGCCAGCAGTTCTTCACACGTGAACACTGAAGCTTTCTTT. This gives the protein CASSSSHVNTEAFF.

V gene TRBV6-4 combines with J gene TRBJ2-1, with D possibly being TRBD2 (5 bases). The ends were cut back, 6 bases at V and 6 bases at J, with 12 bases in the middle. The CDR3 runs to 13 residues. Germline V gene data show CDR1 as MRHNA and CDR2 as SNTAGT. The CDR3 loop is CASSPEAPNEQFF. The DNA for the CDR3 is TGTGCCAGCAGCCCGGAGGCCCCCAATGAGCAGTTCTTC.

The chain joins TRBV6-6 to TRBJ1-2; 10 bases fit TRBD1. There are 16 residues in the CDR3. The germline gives CDR1 MNHNY, CDR2 SVGAGI (reference sequence). With V trimmed by 0 bases and J by 2 bases, 3 bases remained unmatched. Here the CDR3 reads CASSYSTGQGNYGYTF. Written as DNA, the CDR3 is TGTGCCAGCAGTTACTCGACGGGACAGGGGAACTATGGCTACACCTTC.

The chain couples TRBV30 to TRBJ1-5; D perhaps matches TRBD1 (5 bases). CDR1 GTSNPN and CDR2 SVGIG come from the germline V gene (reference sequence). This CDR3 comprises 13 residues. Trimming removed 5 bases at V and 2 bases at J, with 10 bases between. CDR3 nucleotides: TGTGCCTGGCAGGGAGGGGGCAATCAGCCCCAGCATTTT. Protein product: CAWQGGGNQPQHF.

The genes are TRBV2 and TRBJ1-2; D may be TRBD1 (6 bases). The length of the CDR3 is 15 residues. Germline assignment: CDR1 SNHLY and CDR2 FYNNEI. Trimming took off 3 bases at V and 7 bases at J, with 18 bases between the two ends. The CDR3 DNA is TGTGCCAGCAGTGATAGGGTACAGGGAGGATTTGGCTACACCTTC. This translates into CASSDRVQGGFGYTF.

The chain uses TRBV7-6 and TRBJ1-3, with D hard to call. Trimming left V 5 bases short and J 1 base short, with 6 bases between. The germline CDR1 and CDR2 sequences are SGHVS and FNYEAQ. There are 13 residues in the CDR3. CDR3 sequence reads: CASSRASGNTIYF. CDR3 DNA sequence: TGTGCCAGCAGCCGAGCGTCTGGAAACACCATATATTTT.

The V gene is TRBV19, the J gene TRBJ2-4; 12 bases line up with TRBD2. The CDR3 has 18 amino acids. The germline gives CDR1 LNHDA, CDR2 SQIVND (reference sequence). J lost 2 bases, V lost 5 bases, and 10 bases had no gene match. The CDR3 reads CASSFSLAGGPTKNIQYF. CDR3 in DNA: TGTGCCAGTAGTTTCTCGCTAGCGGGGGGGCCTACCAAAAACATTCAGTACTTC.

V usage is TRBV10-2 and J usage is TRBJ2-7; D remains unclear. V was pared by 8 bases and J by 2 bases, with 13 bases between. Germline loops: CDR1 WSHSY, CDR2 SAAADI. CDR3 length equals 13 residues. Here the CDR3 DNA reads TGCGCCAGCCGCGGTCCGGCAACCTACGAGCAGTACTTC. Its protein product is CASRGPATYEQYF.

The V call is TRBV20-1, the J call TRBJ2-7; unclear D gene. The germline V gene encodes CDR1 DFQATT and CDR2 SNEGSKA (reference sequence). CDR3 length: 11 residues. The germline V and J ends were trimmed by 0 bases and 6 bases, with 6 bases remaining between them. The CDR3 region is CSARDSPEQYF. The CDR3 nucleotides are TGCAGTGCTAGAGATTCCCCCGAGCAGTACTTC.

This chain joins TRBV7-9 and TRBJ1-4, with D maybe TRBD1 (6 bases). The CDR3 covers 13 residues. V lost 8 bases and J 6 bases, leaving 13 bases between the germline ends. Germline CDR1 is SEHNR and CDR2 is FQNEAQ (reference sequence). The CDR3 coding sequence is TGTGCCAGCCGCTGGCCAGGGGATGAAAAACTGTTTTTT. This gives the protein CASRWPGDEKLFF.

The rearrangement uses TRBV5-5 and TRBJ2-2, with D perhaps given as TRBD1 or TRBD2 (5 bases each). Germline assignment: CDR1 SGHKS and CDR2 YYEKEE (reference sequence). The CDR3 is 17 amino acids. Trimming shortened V by 1 base and J by 5 bases, and 18 bases separated the two germline ends. CDR3 protein: CASSLSRGSARTGELFF. DNA for the CDR3: TGTGCCAGCAGCTTGTCCCGGGGCAGCGCTAGGACCGGGGAGCTGTTTTTT.

The rearrangement uses TRBV5-1 and TRBJ1-1, with 7 bases matching TRBD1. Germline V gene lookup returns CDR1 SGHRS and CDR2 YFSETQ. The CDR3 is 15 residues long. V dropped 0 bases and J dropped 0; count of bases not matched to a gene: 2. This chain's CDR3 is CASSLGTGMNTEAFF. CDR3 DNA sequence: TGCGCCAGCAGCTTGGGGACAGGTATGAACACTGAAGCTTTCTTT.

The chain joins TRBV6-1 to TRBJ1-4; unclear D gene. CDR3 length: 13 amino acids. The germline gives CDR1 MNHNS, CDR2 SASEGT. V was pared by 8 bases and J by 8 bases, with 15 bases between. The CDR3 nucleotides are TGTGCCAGCTTTTCTGATTATGGCGAAAAACTGTTTTTT. Translation: CASFSDYGEKLFF.

This rearrangement joins TRBV4-2 to TRBJ2-1, with D perhaps TRBD1 (6 bases). This CDR3 spans 15 amino acids. V lost 5 bases, J lost 0 bases, and 11 bases lay in between. CDR1 and CDR2 (germline): LGHNA, YNFKEQ. The DNA for the CDR3 is TGTGCCAGCAGCACCCCGGACAGCTCCTACAATGAGCAGTTCTTC. This gives the protein CASSTPDSSYNEQFF.

The chain recombines TRBV21-1 with TRBJ1-5. TRBV21-1 counts as a pseudogene. The CDR3 spans 17 residues. CDR3 nucleotides: TGTGCCAGCAGCCCCCCTCGTAGACAGGGCGGGAGTCAGCCCCAGCATTTT. Translation gives CASSPPRRQGGSQPQHF.

This clone appeared once. The genes are TRBV6-5 and TRBJ1-1, with TRBD1 matching 7 bases. CDR1 is MNHEY and CDR2 is SVGAGI in the germline V gene. CDR3 length: 13 residues. J was trimmed by 6 bases and V by 5 bases; bases with no gene match: 6. DNA of the CDR3: TGTGCCAGCAGTCCGGGACAGTTCCCTGAAGCTTTCTTT. This gives the protein CASSPGQFPEAFF.

The chain links TRBV30 to TRBJ2-7; 15 bases align to TRBD2. Germline CDR1 is GTSNPN and CDR2 is SVGIG (reference sequence). V lost 0 bases, J lost 7 bases, and 10 bases stayed unmatched. The CDR3 loop spans 17 amino acids. CDR3: CAWSVSRTSGRAEEQYF. CDR3 nucleotides: TGTGCCTGGAGTGTGTCCCGGACTAGCGGGAGGGCCGAGGAGCAGTACTTC.

The chain has TRBV7-2 and TRBJ2-5, with D perhaps matching TRBD2 (5 bases). The CDR3 length is 14 residues. From germline, CDR1 is SGHTA and CDR2 FQGNSA. V was trimmed by 3 bases and J by 5 bases, leaving 13 bases between them. The CDR3 loop is CASSLRGRQETQYF. The DNA for the CDR3 is TGTGCCAGCAGCTTGCGAGGGCGCCAGGAGACCCAGTACTTC.

The chain is built from TRBV5-1 and TRBJ2-5, with D tentatively TRBD1 or TRBD2 (5 bases each). Germline CDR1 reads SGHRS; CDR2 reads YFSETQ. Deletions cut 3 bases from V and 1 base from J, with 10 bases between. The CDR3 sequence is 14 residues long. The CDR3 sequence: CASSSGTVQETQYF. The CDR3 DNA is TGCGCCAGCAGCTCCGGGACGGTCCAAGAGACCCAGTACTTC. The full variable domain, with the rest looked up from reference TRBV5-1 and TRBJ2-5, is KAGVTQTPRYLIKTRGQQVTLSCSPISGHRSVSWYQQTPGQGLQFLFEYFSETQRNKGNFPGRFSGRQFSNSRSEMNVSTLELGDSALYLCASSSGTVQETQYFGPGTRLLVL.

The rearrangement uses TRBV5-1 and TRBJ2-1, with TRBD2 identical over 12 bases. CDR1 is SGHRS and CDR2 is YFSETQ in the germline V gene. The CDR3 is made up of 15 amino acids. The J segment lost 5 bases and the V segment lost 4 bases, leaving 4 bases of the junction unmatched. In DNA, the CDR3 is TGCGCCAGCAGCCTCGGACTAGCGGGAAACAATGAGCAGTTCTTC. Protein sequence: CASSLGLAGNNEQFF. The whole variable domain, remainder taken from reference TRBV5-1 and TRBJ2-1, is KAGVTQTPRYLIKTRGQQVTLSCSPISGHRSVSWYQQTPGQGLQFLFEYFSETQRNKGNFPGRFSGRQFSNSRSEMNVSTLELGDSALYLCASSLGLAGNNEQFFGPGTRLTVL.

The chain has TRBV5-1 and TRBJ1-4, with 8 bases identical to TRBD1. V trimming: 1 base; J trimming: 3 bases; junction bases outside the gene matches: 2. This CDR3 is built from 15 residues. CDR1 is SGHRS, CDR2 YFSETQ, per germline. CDR3 amino acids: CASSLQGAPNEKLFF. CDR3 bases: TGCGCCAGCAGCTTGCAGGGGGCTCCTAATGAAAAACTGTTTTTT.

The chain carries TRBV11-2 and TRBJ2-5; either TRBD1 or TRBD2 may supply D (5 bases each). Germline V gene sequence: CDR1 SGHAT, CDR2 FQNNGV. CDR3 length: 14 residues. Trimming took off 1 base at V and 5 bases at J, with 11 bases between the two ends. This CDR3 is CASSLAGQGETQYF. The CDR3 DNA is TGTGCCAGCAGCTTAGCGGGGCAGGGTGAGACCCAGTACTTC.

V and J are TRBV27 and TRBJ1-5; D may be TRBD1 (5 bases). Looked up from germline, CDR1 is MNHEY and CDR2 is SMNVEV (reference sequence). V lost 6 bases to trimming and J lost 3 bases, with 12 bases between them. CDR3 length: 14 residues. CDR3 nucleotide sequence: TGTGCCAGCAGCTTTGACAGCGACAATCAGCCCCAGCATTTT. Translated: CASSFDSDNQPQHF.

The V gene is TRBV2, the J gene TRBJ2-6; D remains unclear. The V and J ends lost 8 bases and 0 bases respectively, with 8 bases between them. The CDR3 is 14 amino acids. From germline, CDR1 is SNHLY and CDR2 FYNNEI. Here the CDR3 DNA reads TGTGCCAGCTTTGGGCCCTCTGGGGCCAACGTCCTGACTTTC. Amino acids: CASFGPSGANVLTF.

This rearrangement joins TRBV7-9 to TRBJ2-3, with D uncertain. V gave up 1 base and J gave up 0 bases, with 8 bases separating them. The germline V gene encodes CDR1 SEHNR and CDR2 FQNEAQ (reference sequence). The CDR3 is made up of 15 amino acids. The CDR3 bases are TGTGCCAGCAGCTTAGGAAGTCTTAGCACAGATACGCAGTATTTT. This translates into CASSLGSLSTDTQYF.

The V call is TRBV5-1, the J call TRBJ2-3; D may match TRBD1 or TRBD2 (6 bases each). Germline lookup yields CDR1 SGHRS and CDR2 YFSETQ. With 4 bases removed from V and 4 bases from J, the gap between germline ends came to 13 bases. The CDR3 runs 14 residues. DNA of the CDR3: TGCGCCAGCAGCATCGAGGGGGGTCCAGATACGCAGTATTTT. The encoded protein is CASSIEGGPDTQYF.

This rearrangement joins TRBV10-1 to TRBJ2-3, with TRBD2 identical over 7 bases. The germline gives CDR1 WNHNN, CDR2 SYGVQD (reference sequence). The ends lost 6 bases at V and 3 bases at J; junction bases unmatched: 6. The CDR3 consists of 14 residues. In DNA, the CDR3 is TGCGCCAGCAGCCTCTTCGGGAGGACAGATACGCAGTATTTT. The encoded protein is CASSLFGRTDTQYF.

The chain joins TRBV7-6 to TRBJ2-7, with a possible D match to TRBD1 (7 bases). CDR3 size: 15 residues. CDR1 SGHVS and CDR2 FNYEAQ come from the germline V gene. The V and J ends lost 5 bases and 2 bases respectively, with 16 bases between them. The CDR3 DNA follows: TGTGCCAGCAGCCAACAGGAGGGGGCCCCCTACGAGCAGTACTTC. This encodes CASSQQEGAPYEQYF.

Comments on this clone: One junction end disagrees with the germline gene, perhaps due to a read error. This chain uses TRBV7-8 with TRBJ1-1; D remains unclear. There are 15 residues in the CDR3. From germline, CDR1 is SGHVS and CDR2 FQNEAQ. The CDR3 nucleotides read TGTGCCAGCAGCTTACCTTTCCCCGAGAACGCTGAAGCTTTCTTT. It yields the protein CASSLPFPENAEAFF.

The J gene is TRBJ2-7, the V gene TRBV28; tentatively, D is TRBD1 or TRBD2 (7 bases each). The CDR3 is 15 amino acids. Germline loops: CDR1 MDHEN, CDR2 SYDVKM. The V gene lost 3 bases and the J gene lost 1 base, with 13 bases spanning the gap. The CDR3 region is CASSLWGGQSYEQYF. CDR3 nucleotides: TGTGCCAGCAGTTTGTGGGGGGGACAGTCCTACGAGCAGTACTTC.

The chain carries TRBV7-2 and TRBJ2-1; tentative D call: TRBD1 (5 bases). Trimming cost V 3 bases and J 7 bases, with 13 bases left between them. The germline V gene has CDR1 SGHTA and CDR2 FQGNSA. CDR3 size: 14 residues. The CDR3 DNA follows: TGTGCCAGCAGCTTCAGCTCAGGGATGAATGAGCAGTTCTTC. Residues: CASSFSSGMNEQFF.